The 20 T cell receptor beta chains in this list originate from one sample, sequenced in a study of cytomegalovirus exposure and HLA in healthy donors. TCRdb's table, derived via immunoSEQ multiplex PCR, lists solely in-frame clones and lacks some. The profile shows 200,000 or so clones, around four fifths of them singletons. Material for sequencing was PBMCs. Every receptor here comes from a woman younger than 30 in good health and CMV-seronegative.

The rearrangement joins TRBV2 to TRBJ2-3; D is perhaps TRBD1 or TRBD2 (5 bases each). The CDR3 is 14 amino acids. Trimming took off 9 bases at V and 5 bases at J, with 18 bases between the two ends. The germline gives CDR1 SNHLY, CDR2 FYNNEI. The CDR3 sequence is CASGPGPSRDTQYF. DNA for the CDR3: TGTGCCAGTGGCCCGGGACCGTCCCGAGATACGCAGTATTTT.

The V and J genes are TRBV11-2 and TRBJ2-2, with D possibly being TRBD2 (7 bases). Germline values: CDR1 SGHAT, CDR2 FQNNGV. This CDR3 has 15 residues. V dropped 3 bases and J dropped 5 bases, with 13 bases sitting between them. CDR3 bases: TGTGCCAGCAGCTTTGGAGGGAGGGGGACCGGGGAGCTGTTTTTT. Protein: CASSFGGRGTGELFF.

As DNA, the CDR3 is TGTGCCAGCAGCGAAGCTGAAAAACTGTTTTTT. Translating gives CASSEAEKLFF. The gene calls are TRBV6-6 and TRBJ1-4; D ambiguous. CDR1 and CDR2 from the germline V gene are MNHNY and SVGAGI (reference sequence). The V and J ends lost 6 bases and 7 bases respectively, with 6 bases between them. CDR3 length: 11 residues.

Concerning this clone: Within the sample, other DNA sequences also encode this same CDR3. V gene TRBV5-1 combines with J gene TRBJ1-4; TRBD1 is a possible D gene (5 bases). V lost 0 bases and J 8 bases, leaving 14 bases between the germline ends. The CDR3 totals 15 residues. The germline V gene has CDR1 SGHRS and CDR2 YFSETQ. CDR3 nucleotide sequence: TGCGCCAGCAGCTTGGCCGGGACTCCAGGGGAAAAACTGTTTTTT. It is translated as CASSLAGTPGEKLFF.

The gene calls are TRBV5-4 and TRBJ2-7; 12 bases fit TRBD1. V shed 4 bases and J 5 bases; nucleotides not matched to a gene: 4. The CDR3 extends over 14 amino acids. Germline V gene lookup returns CDR1 SGHNT and CDR2 YYREEE (reference sequence). The CDR3 DNA reads as TGTGCCAGCAGCCCCGGGACAGGGGGCCACGAGCAGTACTTC. Its translation: CASSPGTGGHEQYF.

V is TRBV6-6 and J is TRBJ1-6, with D maybe TRBD1 (5 bases). The length of the CDR3 is 14 residues. V lost 8 bases to trimming and J lost 10 bases, with 18 bases between them. CDR1 and CDR2 from the germline V gene are MNHNY and SVGAGI (reference sequence). CDR3 nucleotides: TGTGCCAGCGGGTGGGACGGGGAGGGGTCACCCCTCCACTTT. As protein: CASGWDGEGSPLHF.

V gene TRBV27 combines with J gene TRBJ1-5; D is undetermined. CDR3 size: 12 residues. V lost 6 bases and J 0 bases, leaving 3 bases between the germline ends. The germline gives CDR1 MNHEY, CDR2 SMNVEV (reference sequence). The CDR3 DNA is TGTGCCAGCAGCCTTAGCAATCAGCCCCAGCATTTT. It yields the protein CASSLSNQPQHF.

This clone was counted a few times. The chain uses TRBV7-9 and TRBJ2-2; a possible D gene is TRBD1 (5 bases). The ends were cut back, 7 bases at V and 5 bases at J, with 8 bases in the middle. This CDR3 has 12 residues. Germline CDR1 SEHNR, CDR2 FQNEAQ (reference sequence). The CDR3 spells CASTQGTGELFF. CDR3 sequence (DNA): TGTGCCAGCACCCAGGGAACCGGGGAGCTGTTTTTT.

The rearrangement joins TRBV27 to TRBJ2-1; 9 nucleotides match TRBD2. This CDR3 is built from 15 residues. From germline, CDR1 is MNHEY and CDR2 SMNVEV (reference sequence). V lost 4 bases, J lost 8 bases, and 9 bases stayed unmatched. CDR3 protein: CASSWGRGRAHEQFF. The CDR3 bases are TGTGCCAGCAGTTGGGGCCGCGGGAGGGCCCATGAGCAGTTCTTC.

J is TRBJ2-1 and V is TRBV25-1; TRBD1 matches 9 bases. This CDR3 contains 15 residues. Germline V gene lookup returns CDR1 MGHDK and CDR2 SYGVNS. The V and J ends lost 5 bases and 3 bases, in that order; junction bases with no gene match: 5. Written as DNA, the CDR3 is TGTGCCAGCAGTTACGACAGGGGGTTCTACAATGAGCAGTTCTTC. It is translated as CASSYDRGFYNEQFF.

The gene calls are TRBV5-1 and TRBJ1-4; D not resolved. From germline, CDR1 is SGHRS and CDR2 YFSETQ. The CDR3 has 16 residues. Trimming took off 5 bases at V and 4 bases at J, with 18 bases between the two ends. CDR3 amino acids: CASRPFGEAFNEKLFF. CDR3 coding DNA: TGCGCCAGCAGGCCATTTGGGGAGGCCTTTAATGAAAAACTGTTTTTT.

This clone occurred a few times. The CDR3 sequence is CASSLGQGVDTQYF. The DNA of the CDR3 is TGCGCCAGCAGCTTGGGACAGGGGGTGGATACGCAGTATTTT. The gene calls are TRBV5-1 and TRBJ2-3; 9 nucleotides align to TRBD1. The V and J ends lost 0 bases and 6 bases, in that order; junction bases with no gene match: 2. The CDR3 contains 14 residues. Germline V gene lookup returns CDR1 SGHRS and CDR2 YFSETQ.

This chain joins TRBV6-6 and TRBJ1-2; D unclear. The CDR3 spans 14 residues. Trimming removed 6 bases at V and 8 bases at J, with 19 bases between. The germline CDR1 and CDR2 sequences are MNHNY and SVGAGI (reference sequence). CDR3 protein: CASRPEDHTWGYTF. The CDR3 coding sequence is TGTGCCAGCAGGCCGGAGGATCACACCTGGGGCTACACCTTC.

This chain uses TRBV11-2 with TRBJ2-7; the D is unclear. The V end was cut by 5 bases, the J end by 6 bases, with 11 bases between. CDR1 is SGHAT, CDR2 FQNNGV, per germline. CDR3 size: 12 residues. The CDR3 DNA reads TGTGCCAGCAGCGCCCGCCGCCTCGAGCAGTACTTC. This sequence encodes CASSARRLEQYF.

The CDR3 nucleotides read TGTGCCAGCAGCGCACGGGACAGGCGACTGGATGGCTACACCTTC. Protein sequence: CASSARDRRLDGYTF. V gene TRBV9 combines with J gene TRBJ1-2; TRBD1 agrees at 8 bases. The CDR3 has 15 residues. CDR1 is SGDLS, CDR2 YYNGEE, per germline. Germline trimming cut 3 bases from V and 6 bases from J; bases unmatched to any gene: 10.

The chain recombines TRBV27 with TRBJ1-1; 9 positions match TRBD1. This CDR3 region has 15 residues. V lost 6 bases and J lost 4; bases outside the gene matches: 9. Germline CDR1 reads MNHEY; CDR2 reads SMNVEV (reference sequence). The CDR3 nucleotides are TGTGCCAGCAGCTCACTTGGGACAGGGTTCACTGAAGCTTTCTTT. Its protein is CASSSLGTGFTEAFF.

The chain uses TRBV27 and TRBJ1-2; TRBD1 is a possible D gene (6 bases). CDR3 length equals 13 residues. Between the trimmed V and J ends, which lost 5 bases and 8 bases, there was a span of 15 bases. In germline, CDR1 is MNHEY, CDR2 SMNVEV (reference sequence). CDR3 protein: CASSRDTGGGYTF. The CDR3 nucleotides are TGTGCCAGCAGTAGGGACACGGGGGGCGGCTACACCTTC.

A few counts support this clone. J is TRBJ1-1 and V is TRBV30, with TRBD1 matching over 7 bases. The CDR3 consists of 15 residues. J gave up 1 base and V 0 bases, and 5 bases lay outside the gene matches. The V gene's germline CDR1 is GTSNPN and CDR2 SVGIG (reference sequence). As DNA, the CDR3 is TGTGCCTGGAGTGTGAAGGGGACAGAGAACACTGAAGCTTTCTTT. Amino acids: CAWSVKGTENTEAFF.

The chain has TRBV27 and TRBJ1-5, with D maybe TRBD1 (5 bases). The V and J ends lost 9 bases and 4 bases respectively, with 16 bases between them. Germline lookup yields CDR1 MNHEY and CDR2 SMNVEV (reference sequence). This CDR3 has 14 residues. Here the CDR3 DNA reads TGTGCCAGTGGGGCCCACAACATAAATCAGCCCCAGCATTTT. As protein: CASGAHNINQPQHF.

The chain's CDR3 is CAWSHGRGASEAFF. Here the CDR3 DNA reads TGTGCCTGGAGTCATGGCAGGGGAGCGTCTGAAGCTTTCTTT. The gene calls are TRBV30 and TRBJ1-1; possibly TRBD1 for D (6 bases). Trimming took 2 bases from V and 6 from J, leaving 16 bases between them. CDR1 and CDR2 (germline): GTSNPN, SVGIG (reference sequence). The CDR3 has 14 amino acids. Full variable domain (missing parts from reference TRBV30 and TRBJ1-1): SQTIHQWPATLVQPVGSPLSLECTVEGTSNPNLYWYRQAAGRGLQLLFYSVGIGQISSEVPQNLSASRPQDRQFILSSKKLLLSDSGFYLCAWSHGRGASEAFFGQGTRLTVV.